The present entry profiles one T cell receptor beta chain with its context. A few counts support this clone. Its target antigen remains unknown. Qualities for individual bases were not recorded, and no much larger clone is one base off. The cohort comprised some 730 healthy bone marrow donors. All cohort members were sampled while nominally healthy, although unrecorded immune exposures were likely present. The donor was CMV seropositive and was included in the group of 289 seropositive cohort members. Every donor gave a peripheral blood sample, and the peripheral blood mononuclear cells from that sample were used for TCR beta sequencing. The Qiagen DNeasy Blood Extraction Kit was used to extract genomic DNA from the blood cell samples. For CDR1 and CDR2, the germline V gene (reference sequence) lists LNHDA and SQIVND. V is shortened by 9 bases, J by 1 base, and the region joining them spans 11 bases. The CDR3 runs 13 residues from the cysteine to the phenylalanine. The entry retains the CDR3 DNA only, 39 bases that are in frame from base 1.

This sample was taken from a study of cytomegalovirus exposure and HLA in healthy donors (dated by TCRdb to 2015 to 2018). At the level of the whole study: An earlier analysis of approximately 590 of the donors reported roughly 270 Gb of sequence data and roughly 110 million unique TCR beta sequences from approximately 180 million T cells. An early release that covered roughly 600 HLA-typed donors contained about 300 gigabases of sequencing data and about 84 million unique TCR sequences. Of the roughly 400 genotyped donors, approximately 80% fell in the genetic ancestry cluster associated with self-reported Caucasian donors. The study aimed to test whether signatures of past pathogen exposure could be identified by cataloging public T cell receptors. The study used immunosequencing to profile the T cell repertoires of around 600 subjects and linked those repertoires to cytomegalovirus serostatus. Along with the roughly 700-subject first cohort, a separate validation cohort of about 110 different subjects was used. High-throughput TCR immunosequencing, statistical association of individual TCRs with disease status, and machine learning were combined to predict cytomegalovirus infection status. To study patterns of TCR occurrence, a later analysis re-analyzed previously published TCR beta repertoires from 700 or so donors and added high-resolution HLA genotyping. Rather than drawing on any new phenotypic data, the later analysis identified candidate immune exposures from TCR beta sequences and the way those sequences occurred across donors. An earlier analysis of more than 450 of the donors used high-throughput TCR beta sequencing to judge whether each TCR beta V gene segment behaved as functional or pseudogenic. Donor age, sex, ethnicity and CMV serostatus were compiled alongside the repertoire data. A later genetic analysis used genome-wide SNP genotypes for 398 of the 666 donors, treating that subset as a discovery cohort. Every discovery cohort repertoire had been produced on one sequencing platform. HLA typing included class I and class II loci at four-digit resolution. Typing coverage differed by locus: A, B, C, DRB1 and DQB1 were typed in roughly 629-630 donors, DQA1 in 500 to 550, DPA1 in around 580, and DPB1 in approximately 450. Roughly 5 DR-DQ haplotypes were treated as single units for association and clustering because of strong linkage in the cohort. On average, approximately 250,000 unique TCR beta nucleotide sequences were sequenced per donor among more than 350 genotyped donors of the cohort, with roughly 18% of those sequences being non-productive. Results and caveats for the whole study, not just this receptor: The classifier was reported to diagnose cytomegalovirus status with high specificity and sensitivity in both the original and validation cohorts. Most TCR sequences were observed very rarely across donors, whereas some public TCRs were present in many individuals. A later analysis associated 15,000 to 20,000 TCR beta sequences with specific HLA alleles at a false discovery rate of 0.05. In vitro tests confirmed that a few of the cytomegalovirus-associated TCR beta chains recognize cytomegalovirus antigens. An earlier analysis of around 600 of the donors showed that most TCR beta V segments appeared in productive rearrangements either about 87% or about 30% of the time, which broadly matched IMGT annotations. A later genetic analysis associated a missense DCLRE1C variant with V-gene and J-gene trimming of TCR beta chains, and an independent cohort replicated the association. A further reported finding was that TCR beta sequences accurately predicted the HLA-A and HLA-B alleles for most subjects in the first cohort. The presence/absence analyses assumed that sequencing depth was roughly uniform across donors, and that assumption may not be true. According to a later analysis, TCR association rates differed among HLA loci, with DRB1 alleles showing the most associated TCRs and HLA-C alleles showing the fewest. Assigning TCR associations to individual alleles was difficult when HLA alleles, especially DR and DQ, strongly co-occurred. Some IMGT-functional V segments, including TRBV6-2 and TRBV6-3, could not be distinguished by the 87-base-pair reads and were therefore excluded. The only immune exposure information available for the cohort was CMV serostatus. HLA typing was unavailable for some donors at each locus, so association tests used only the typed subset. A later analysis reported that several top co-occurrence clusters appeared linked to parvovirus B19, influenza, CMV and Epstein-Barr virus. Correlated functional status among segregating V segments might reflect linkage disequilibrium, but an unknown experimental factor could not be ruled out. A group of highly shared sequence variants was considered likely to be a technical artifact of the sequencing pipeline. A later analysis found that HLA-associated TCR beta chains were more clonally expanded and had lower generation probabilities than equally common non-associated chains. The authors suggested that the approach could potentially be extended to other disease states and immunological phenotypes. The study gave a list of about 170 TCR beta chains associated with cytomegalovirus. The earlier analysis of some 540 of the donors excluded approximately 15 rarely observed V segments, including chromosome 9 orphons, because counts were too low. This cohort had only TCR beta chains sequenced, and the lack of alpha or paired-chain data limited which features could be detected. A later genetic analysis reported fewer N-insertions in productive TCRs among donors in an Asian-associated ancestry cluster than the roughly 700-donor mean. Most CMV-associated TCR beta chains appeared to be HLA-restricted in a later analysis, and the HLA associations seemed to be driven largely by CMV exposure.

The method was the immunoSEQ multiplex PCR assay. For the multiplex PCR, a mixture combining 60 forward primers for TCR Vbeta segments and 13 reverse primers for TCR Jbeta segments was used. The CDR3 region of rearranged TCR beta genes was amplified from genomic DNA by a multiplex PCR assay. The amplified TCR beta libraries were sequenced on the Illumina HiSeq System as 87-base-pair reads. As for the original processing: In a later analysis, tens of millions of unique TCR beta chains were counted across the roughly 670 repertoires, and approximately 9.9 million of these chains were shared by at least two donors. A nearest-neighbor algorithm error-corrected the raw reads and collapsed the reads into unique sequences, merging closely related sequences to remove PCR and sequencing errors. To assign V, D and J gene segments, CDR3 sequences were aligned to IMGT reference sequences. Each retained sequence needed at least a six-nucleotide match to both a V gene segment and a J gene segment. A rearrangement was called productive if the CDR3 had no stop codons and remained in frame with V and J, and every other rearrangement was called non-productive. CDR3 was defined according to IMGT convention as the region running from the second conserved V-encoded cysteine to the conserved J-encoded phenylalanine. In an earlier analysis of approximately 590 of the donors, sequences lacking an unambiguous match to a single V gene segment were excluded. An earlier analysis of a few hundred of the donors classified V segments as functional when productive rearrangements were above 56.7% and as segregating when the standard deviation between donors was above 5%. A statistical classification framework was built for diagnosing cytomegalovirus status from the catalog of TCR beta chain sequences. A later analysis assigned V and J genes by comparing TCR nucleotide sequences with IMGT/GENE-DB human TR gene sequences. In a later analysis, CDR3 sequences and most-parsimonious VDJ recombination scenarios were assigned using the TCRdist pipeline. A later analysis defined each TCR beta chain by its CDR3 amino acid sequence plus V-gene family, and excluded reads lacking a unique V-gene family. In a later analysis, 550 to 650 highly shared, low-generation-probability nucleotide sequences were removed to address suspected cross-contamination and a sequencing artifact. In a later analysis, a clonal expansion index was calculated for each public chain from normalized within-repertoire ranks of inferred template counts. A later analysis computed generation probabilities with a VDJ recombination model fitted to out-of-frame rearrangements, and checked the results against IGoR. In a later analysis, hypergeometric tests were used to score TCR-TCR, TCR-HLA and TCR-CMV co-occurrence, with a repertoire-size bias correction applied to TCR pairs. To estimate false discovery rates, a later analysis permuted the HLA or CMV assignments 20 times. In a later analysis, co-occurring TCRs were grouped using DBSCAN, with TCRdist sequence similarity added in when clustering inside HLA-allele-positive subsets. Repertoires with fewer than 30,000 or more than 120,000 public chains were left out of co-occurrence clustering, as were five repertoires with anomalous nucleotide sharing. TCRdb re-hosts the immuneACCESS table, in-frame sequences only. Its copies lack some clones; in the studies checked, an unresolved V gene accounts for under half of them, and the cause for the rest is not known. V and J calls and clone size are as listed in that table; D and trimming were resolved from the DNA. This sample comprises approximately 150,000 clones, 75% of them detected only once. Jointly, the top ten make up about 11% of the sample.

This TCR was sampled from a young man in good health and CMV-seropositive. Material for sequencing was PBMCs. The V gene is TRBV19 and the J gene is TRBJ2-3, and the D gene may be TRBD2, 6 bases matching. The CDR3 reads CASGSFGTDTQYF. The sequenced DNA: TGTGCCAGCGGGAGCTTCGGCACAGATACGCAGTATTTT.